This T cell receptor beta chain is drawn from a study of HIV-infected patients and healthy controls. Notes on the study in general: Healthy controls shared more CDR3 sequences between individuals than HIV-infected patients did. Healthy control repertoires had roughly threefold more distinct CDR3s than untreated HIV+ repertoires, and higher Shannon diversity.

All unsorted peripheral T cells were captured because whole blood was used without fractionation. Peripheral blood, approximately 2.6 ml, was drawn for RNA extraction. The CDR3 loop spans 13 amino acids. Germline V gives CDR1 SGHNT, CDR2 YYREEE (reference sequence). Deletions cut 7 bases from V and 0 bases from J, with 10 bases between. Reverse transcription used around 500 ng RNA and constant-region primers for alpha and beta. Separate chain-specific third strand synthesis with multiplexing indices produced the alpha and beta libraries. Each cDNA molecule was barcoded, and a single primer pair amplified each chain. From the 5' RACE reads, TCRdb called clonotypes with MiXCR, one entry per CDR3 protein. The profile shows about 9,300 distinct CDR3 sequences, around 5.4% of them singletons. This clonotype is deemed medium-sized. Its antigen is as yet unknown.

The sequence derives from an adult in good health. Specimen: blood. The rearrangement links TRBV5-4 to TRBJ2-5; TRBD2 is a possible D gene (5 bases). CDR3 in DNA: TGTGCCAGCGGCATGGACTACCAAGAGACCCAGTACTTC. It translates to CASGMDYQETQYF.